This entry lists 16 T cell receptor beta chains sequenced from one sample in a study of OX40 agonist ivuxolimab in advanced cancers. Sequencing was performed with immunoSEQ multiplex PCR; in TCRdb, only in-frame clones are kept and a portion is missing. The data contain more than 15,000 clones, just under 75% of them seen just once; the ten biggest clones take up 20% to 30%. This material consisted of CD4+ or CD8+ T cells sorted from blood, taken in a trial of the OX40 agonist ivuxolimab. The receptors derive from an adult with an advanced solid tumor such as melanoma, head and neck, liver or kidney cancer.

This rearrangement joins TRBV7-9 to TRBJ2-3; tentatively, D is TRBD1 (6 bases). The CDR3 length is 16 residues. The V end lost 5 bases, the J end lost 0 bases, and 15 bases lay between the germline ends. Germline V CDR1 and CDR2: SEHNR, FQNEAQ (reference sequence). The CDR3 is CASSLGQLSSTDTQYF. The CDR3 DNA is TGTGCCAGCAGCCTCGGACAGCTTTCTAGCACAGATACGCAGTATTTT.

The rearrangement links TRBV5-1 to TRBJ2-2; D is perhaps TRBD2 (7 bases). This CDR3 is built from 14 residues. The V end lost 4 bases, the J end lost 6 bases, and 13 bases lay between the germline ends. Germline V gives CDR1 SGHRS, CDR2 YFSETQ. This CDR3 is CASSLEGGAGELFF. The CDR3 nucleotides read TGCGCCAGCAGCCTCGAAGGGGGGGCCGGGGAGCTGTTTTTT.

The chain recombines TRBV25-1 with TRBJ2-7, with 9 bases matching TRBD1. With V trimmed by 4 bases and J by 2 bases, 3 bases remained unmatched. The CDR3 totals 14 residues. Per germline, CDR1 MGHDK and CDR2 SYGVNS. The CDR3 spells CASSAGTGPYEQYF. DNA for the CDR3: TGTGCCAGCAGTGCCGGGACAGGGCCCTACGAGCAGTACTTC.

There are a few counts of this clone. This chain connects TRBV2 to TRBJ2-2; 7 positions agree with TRBD1. Unmatched junction bases numbered 7, after V lost 6 bases and J lost 3 bases. Germline lookup yields CDR1 SNHLY and CDR2 FYNNEI. This CDR3 comprises 15 residues. This chain's CDR3 is CASRLQGRDTGELFF. For the CDR3, the DNA is TGTGCCAGCAGACTACAGGGGCGGGACACCGGGGAGCTGTTTTTT.

The chain uses TRBV28 and TRBJ1-2, with TRBD1 identical over 8 bases. The CDR3 spans 14 residues. With 5 bases clipped from V and 6 bases from J, the junction kept 8 bases outside the gene matches. The germline gives CDR1 MDHEN, CDR2 SYDVKM. DNA of the CDR3: TGTGCCAGCAGTCCTCCGGACAGGGCAGATGGCTACACCTTC. Residues: CASSPPDRADGYTF.

The chain carries TRBV30 and TRBJ2-7, with 10 nucleotides matching TRBD1. The CDR3 consists of 14 residues. Unmatched junction bases numbered 3, after V lost 2 bases and J lost 2 bases. Germline CDR1 is GTSNPN and CDR2 is SVGIG (reference sequence). The CDR3 bases are TGTGCCTGGAGTACCGGGACAGGGGCCTACGAGCAGTACTTC. Protein product: CAWSTGTGAYEQYF.

This chain uses TRBV4-1 with TRBJ2-7, with 7 bases that match TRBD1. The CDR3 contains 14 residues. The junction had 6 bases not matched to a gene; V was cut back by 5 bases and J by 2 bases. Germline CDR1 reads MGHRA; CDR2 reads YSYEKL. The CDR3 protein is CASSIDRVAYEQYF. As DNA, the CDR3 is TGCGCCAGCAGCATCGACAGGGTAGCCTACGAGCAGTACTTC.

This chain links TRBV6-5 with TRBJ1-2; perhaps TRBD1 as D (6 bases). V gave up 2 bases and J gave up 8 bases, with 12 bases separating them. The CDR3 length is 13 residues. The germline CDR1 and CDR2 sequences are MNHEY and SVGAGI. CDR3 sequence: CASSYAGVLGYTF. CDR3 bases: TGTGCCAGCAGTTACGCAGGGGTGTTGGGCTACACCTTC.

The rearrangement uses TRBV27 and TRBJ2-7; D may correspond to TRBD1 or TRBD2 (6 bases each). V was trimmed by 10 bases and J by 7 bases, leaving 17 bases between them. Germline values: CDR1 MNHEY, CDR2 SMNVEV (reference sequence). The CDR3 runs to 12 residues. The CDR3 region is CATTVDSGEQYF. The CDR3 DNA sequence: TGTGCCACCACCGTGGACAGCGGGGAGCAGTACTTC.

The J gene is TRBJ2-5, the V gene TRBV28; D may match TRBD1 or TRBD2 (5 bases each). The V gene lost 7 bases and the J gene lost 4 bases, with 19 bases spanning the gap. Germline CDR1 MDHEN, CDR2 SYDVKM. The CDR3 loop spans 15 amino acids. The CDR3, as DNA: TGTGCCAGCACCATAAAATCGGGGCACAGAGAGACCCAGTACTTC. The encoded protein is CASTIKSGHRETQYF. The full variable domain, its missing parts supplied by reference TRBV28 and TRBJ2-5, is DVKVTQSSRYLVKRTGEKVFLECVQDMDHENMFWYRQDPGLGLRLIYFSYDVKMKEKGDIPEGYSVSREKKERFSLILESASTNQTSMYLCASTIKSGHRETQYFGPGTRLLVL.

The chain uses TRBV21-1 and TRBJ2-7; the table's D gene call, TRBD1, was not cross checked with the DNA. TRBV21-1 is an annotated pseudogene. The CDR3 has 18 residues. The CDR3 protein is CASSPITETGTGSYEQYF. CDR3 sequence (DNA): TGTGCCAGCAGCCCTATAACTGAGACCGGGACAGGCTCCTACGAGCAGTACTTC.

V usage is TRBV6-1 and J usage is TRBJ2-3; 7 nucleotides match TRBD1. With 5 bases clipped from V and 0 bases from J, the junction kept 5 bases outside the gene matches. Per the germline V gene, CDR1 is MNHNS and CDR2 is SASEGT. The CDR3 spans 15 residues. CDR3 nucleotides: TGTGCCAGCAGTCCGGGACAGCTAAGCACAGATACGCAGTATTTT. This codes for CASSPGQLSTDTQYF.

The chain has TRBV7-2 and TRBJ1-5; unclear D gene. The CDR3 consists of 12 residues. Trimming removed 5 bases from V and 7 bases from J, with 9 bases in between. Germline CDR1 and CDR2: SGHTA and FQGNSA. The CDR3 region is CASSPPGQPQHF. Here the CDR3 DNA reads TGTGCCAGCAGCCCCCCGGGGCAGCCCCAGCATTTT.

This clone was seen just once. This rearrangement joins TRBV27 to TRBJ1-6; D is undetermined. Germline loops: CDR1 MNHEY, CDR2 SMNVEV (reference sequence). Trimming cost V 4 bases and J 7 bases, with 2 bases left between them. There are 11 residues in the CDR3. The CDR3 DNA sequence: TGTGCCAGCAGTTCCAATTCACCCCTCCACTTT. This gives the protein CASSSNSPLHF.

This clone was detected only a few times. The chain joins TRBV10-2 to TRBJ1-2; weak D call: TRBD1 (5 bases). Looked up from germline, CDR1 is WSHSY and CDR2 is SAAADI. V was cut by 8 bases and J by 4 bases, with 11 bases left in between. The CDR3 has 12 residues. The CDR3 sequence: CASGGGSYGYTF. CDR3 nucleotide sequence: TGCGCCAGCGGGGGGGGGTCCTATGGCTACACCTTC.

On this clone: Sequence at one end of the junction differs from germline and may be a read error. The V call is TRBV4-1, the J call TRBJ2-5; a possible D gene is TRBD1 (6 bases). The J call may not be correct, given that the DNA end is closer to TRBJ2-7. The CDR3 length is 15 residues. Looked up from germline, CDR1 is MGHRA and CDR2 is YSYEKL. DNA of the CDR3: TGCGCCAGCAGCCAAGCGCAGGACAGCTCCCACGAGCAGTACTTC. Residues: CASSQAQDSSHEQYF.